These T cell receptor beta chains were read from a single sample in a study of response to subunit inactivated influenza vaccine. TCRdb recomputed calls from the RT-PCR reads with MiXCR, one row per CDR3 protein. The sample has more than 250,000 distinct CDR3 sequences, around a fifth seen once; the top ten hold around 9.6%. Specimen: PBMCs from blood, collected less than 22 months after vaccination. The receptors here all came from a man between 50 and 75 years old who received an inactivated influenza vaccine. CDR3s include the opening cysteine and the closing phenylalanine or tryptophan. The D gene is left open where the match is weak. The listing skips clone size in some rows; elsewhere it reads once, few, many or a size class.

TRBV4-2	few	-	TRBJ2-4	13	TGTGCCAGCAGCCCCATAGGGAAAAACATTCAGTACTTC	CASSPIGKNIQYF
TRBV7-9	-	TRBD1	TRBJ2-3	14	TGTGCCAGCAGCCGGGACAGCCCAACAGATACGCAGTATTTT	CASSRDSPTDTQYF
TRBV20-1	few	-	TRBJ1-6	12	TGCAGTGCTAGAAGCAATAATTCACCCCTCCACTTT	CSARSNNSPLHF
TRBV11-2	few	-	TRBJ1-2	14	TGTGCCAGCAGCTTAGTTAGGGGCTCGGATGGCTACACCTTC	CASSLVRGSDGYTF
TRBV12-3/TRBV12-4	many	-	TRBJ1-6	15	TGTGCCAGCAGATCTGGGGGGTTTGATAATTCACCCCTCCACTTT	CASRSGGFDNSPLHF
TRBV20-1	-	-	TRBJ2-7	13	TGCAGTGCTAGACAGGGAATCGTGTACGAGCAGTACTTC	CSARQGIVYEQYF
TRBV7-2	few	TRBD1	TRBJ1-5	15	TGTGCCAGCAGCCTGGACAGGGGAATTTATCAGCCCCAGCATTTT	CASSLDRGIYQPQHF
TRBV5-1	many	TRBD1	TRBJ1-2	15	TGCGCCAGCAGCTCGAATACAGGGGGCGGCTATGGCTACACCTTC	CASSSNTGGGYGYTF
TRBV28	few	-	TRBJ1-5	15	TGTGCCAGCAGTTTAACGACAAGGGGCCATCAGCCCCAGCATTTT	CASSLTTRGHQPQHF
TRBV5-1	-	TRBD2	TRBJ2-2	16	TGCGCCAGCAGCATCAGGACTAGCGGAAACACCGGGGAGCTGTTTTTT	CASSIRTSGNTGELFF
TRBV21-1	few	-	TRBJ2-3	17	TGTGCCAGCAGCAATTCCGGGACCACCCTCACTTCAGATACGCAGTATTTT	CASSNSGTTLTSDTQYF
TRBV12-3/TRBV12-4	many	TRBD1	TRBJ1-6	14	TGTGCCAGCAGTCCGACAGGGATAAATTCACCCCTCCACTTT	CASSPTGINSPLHF
TRBV10-3	few	TRBD2	TRBJ2-5	15	TGTGCCATCAGTGATACTAGCGGTCCTCAAGAGACCCAGTACTTC	CAISDTSGPQETQYF
TRBV19	-	-	TRBJ2-7	12	TGTGCCAGTAGTTTAACATCTACGGAGCAGTACTTC	CASSLTSTEQYF
TRBV18	many	-	TRBJ1-3	16	TGTGCCAGCTCCCCCATGGGGGGGACGAGAGGAAACACCATATATTTT	CASSPMGGTRGNTIYF
TRBV7-2	many	TRBD1	TRBJ1-5	14	TGTGCCAGCAGCTTAGAGGACAGGGGTCCGCCCCAGCATTTT	CASSLEDRGPPQHF
TRBV10-3	-	-	TRBJ1-2	14	TGTGCCATCAGTGAGCCAAGGGCGCGGTATGGCTACACCTTC	CAISEPRARYGYTF
TRBV18	few	TRBD1	TRBJ1-2	15	TGTGCCAGCTCACCGCTCGGGACAGAGAACTATGGCTACACCTTC	CASSPLGTENYGYTF
TRBV24-1	few	-	TRBJ2-3	16	TGTGCCACCAGTGATTTCAGGGGGGCATACACAGATACGCAGTATTTT	CATSDFRGAYTDTQYF
TRBV4-3	many	TRBD1	TRBJ1-2	14	TGCGCCAGCAGCCCATGGACAGGGAACTATGGCTACACCTTC	CASSPWTGNYGYTF
TRBV10-3	many	TRBD1	TRBJ1-1	15	TGTGCCATCAGACCTCCGGGACAGGGGAGCACTGAAGCTTTCTTT	CAIRPPGQGSTEAFF
TRBV5-4	-	-	TRBJ1-3	15	TGTGCCAGCAGCTTGGCCCGGGACCGTGGAAACACCATATATTTT	CASSLARDRGNTIYF
TRBV11-2	-	-	TRBJ2-2	16	TGTGCCAGCAGCGTAGACCTACCGGGAACCACCGGGGAGCTGTTTTTT	CASSVDLPGTTGELFF
TRBV7-9	-	-	TRBJ1-1	8	TGTGCCAGCAGCCCGAAGAGTTTT	CASSPKSF
TRBV6-5	-	TRBD1	TRBJ1-5	14	TGTGCCAGCAGTTATGCGGACAGGGGCCAGCCCCAGCATTTT	CASSYADRGQPQHF
TRBV5-1	few	TRBD1	TRBJ1-1	15	TGCGCCAGCAGCTCGACAGGGCAGGGGAACACTGAAGCTTTCTTT	CASSSTGQGNTEAFF
TRBV7-2	few	-	TRBJ2-6	15	TGTGCCAGCAGCTTACAGGGAGCTGGGGCCAACGTCCTGACTTTC	CASSLQGAGANVLTF
TRBV20-1	few	TRBD1	TRBJ1-5	16	TGCAGTGCTAGTGGGACAGGGGCTTCTAGCAATCAGCCCCAGCATTTT	CSASGTGASSNQPQHF
TRBV11-2	few	TRBD2	TRBJ2-1	19	TGTGCCAGCAGCTTAGGTCTAGCGGGAGACTCGGGGTCCTACAATGAGCAGTTCTTC	CASSLGLAGDSGSYNEQFF
TRBV7-9	-	-	TRBJ2-1	14	TGTGCCAGCAGCACGGGCCACCTCTACAATGAGCAGTTCTTC	CASSTGHLYNEQFF
TRBV18	many	-	TRBJ2-3	16	TGTGCCAGCTCACCACCGTTTCACGGGAGCACAGATACGCAGTATTTT	CASSPPFHGSTDTQYF
TRBV6-2/TRBV6-3	few	-	TRBJ1-6	19	TGTGCCAGCAGTTACTCGACACAGGCCGGAGGCTCCTATAATTCACCCCTCCACTTT	CASSYSTQAGGSYNSPLHF
TRBV29-1	-	TRBD1	TRBJ1-2	15	TGCAGCGTTGGACCCCGTGGGACAGGGAGCGCTGGCTACACCTTC	CSVGPRGTGSAGYTF
TRBV29-1	few	TRBD2	TRBJ2-2	14	TGCAGCGCTGCCCGGACTAGCGGAACCGGGGAGCTGTTTTTT	CSAARTSGTGELFF
TRBV12-3/TRBV12-4	-	-	TRBJ1-4	14	TGTGCCAGCAGCCCGACAGCGTACGGCGCAAAACTGTTTTTT	CASSPTAYGAKLFF
TRBV19	few	TRBD1	TRBJ1-4	14	TGTGCCAGTAGTATCGGGACAGGGGTTGAAAAACTGTTTTTT	CASSIGTGVEKLFF
TRBV13	-	-	TRBJ1-2	14	TGTGCCAGCAGCTTAGTAGGGTCAGGGGATGGCTACACCTTC	CASSLVGSGDGYTF
TRBV12-3/TRBV12-4	few	TRBD1	TRBJ1-6	13	TGTGCCAGCAGCCAAAGACAGGGGGCACCCCTCCACTTT	CASSQRQGAPLHF
TRBV20-1	-	TRBD2	TRBJ2-1	15	TGCAGTGCCGCGTCGGGGGGGAGCTCCTACAATGAGCAGTTCTTC	CSAASGGSSYNEQFF
TRBV4-3	-	-	TRBJ1-1	13	TGCGCCAGCAGCCAAGGTCCGGGCACTGAAGCTTTCTTT	CASSQGPGTEAFF
TRBV25-1	few	-	TRBJ1-5	14	TGTGCCAGCATGGGCAGGGGAGGCAATCAGCCCCAGCATTTT	CASMGRGGNQPQHF
TRBV7-8	few	-	TRBJ1-1	15	TGTGCCAGCAGCTTAGCGAGGGACCAGGGGACTGAAGCTTTCTTT	CASSLARDQGTEAFF